This T cell receptor (beta chain) was documented in a study of blood T cell repertoires in COVID-19. TCRdb's table, derived via immunoSEQ multiplex PCR, lists solely in-frame clones and lacks some. The sample lists about 170,000 clones, 75% to 90% occurring once. The CDR3 covers 14 residues. The ends were cut back, 3 bases at V and 2 bases at J, with 11 bases in the middle. CDR1 is MDHEN and CDR2 is SYDVKM in the germline V gene. Input material: PBMCs or T cells enriched from blood (not recorded which). The rearrangement uses TRBV28 and TRBJ2-7; D might be TRBD2 (6 bases). This receptor was identified in a woman aged 18-35 years who had recovered from COVID-19. CDR3 bases: TGTGCCAGCAGTTTTTCCGGGAGTACCTACGAGCAGTACTTC. Translation gives CASSFSGSTYEQYF.